This TCR beta chain originates from a study of shared clonotypes between healthy human individuals. Findings and limits, study-wide: Shared clonotypes: 4.5% to 6.5% naive CD4, approximately 3.4% naive CD8, less than 2.5% memory CD4, approximately 0.4% memory CD8. Enrolling few donors narrowed the genetic and exposure-history diversity that was represented.

Concerning this clone: Antigen: not known.

CD45RO-negative, CCR7-positively selected cells formed the naive CD8 fraction, excluding terminally differentiated effector memory CD45RA+ cells. The CDR3 is made up of 14 amino acids. Germline lookup yields CDR1 MGHRA and CDR2 YSYEKL. V lost 1 base to trimming and J lost 9 bases, with 16 bases between them. Every subset's genomic DNA went evenly onto several immunoSEQ plates. Sorted-subset replicate PCR reactions were performed with about 200 ng DNA, corresponding to roughly 30,000 T cell genomes. The protocol was immunoSEQ multiplex PCR, while the TCRdb copy is restricted to in-frame clones and leaves out a portion. The data hold roughly 770,000 clones, with roughly 96% observed a single time.

The TCR originated in a man between 25 and 39 years old in good health. V usage is TRBV4-1 and J usage is TRBJ2-7; D is perhaps TRBD2 (6 bases). What was sequenced was naive CD8+ T cells sorted from blood. The chain's CDR3 is CASSQAGDGPVQYF. The CDR3, as DNA: TGCGCCAGCAGCCAAGCGGGAGACGGACCAGTGCAGTACTTC.